This is a list of T cell receptor beta chains from one sample in a study of identical twins. A single record per CDR3 protein comes from TCRdb applying MiXCR to the 5' RACE reads. The data hold about 690,000 distinct CDR3 sequences, with over 20% observed a single time. This same sample was also part of a study on T cells expressing NK-cell markers.

The specimen sequenced was PBMCs. The origin of the receptors is a woman aged 18 to 35 in good health. Both conserved end residues are part of each CDR3. Fields, in order: D gene, clone size, V gene, J gene, CDR3 DNA, CDR3 protein. D genes are given only for firm matches. The size of a clone is reported for some rows only, either as once, few or many, or as a class for expanded clones.

>TRBD2|NA|TRBV6-1|TRBJ2-1
TGTGCCAGCCAAATGCGGGAGGGCTACAATGAGCAGTTCTTC
CASQMREGYNEQFF
>NA|NA|TRBV7-9|TRBJ2-5
TGTGCCAGCAGCACACCACAGACCCAGTACTTC
CASSTPQTQYF
>NA|few|TRBV25-1|TRBJ1-2
TGTGCCAGCAGCCGGGGTACCTATGGCTACACCTTC
CASSRGTYGYTF
>TRBD1|many|TRBV4-3|TRBJ2-7
TGCGCCAGCAGCCGCACCCAGGGGGACCTGCAGTACTTC
CASSRTQGDLQYF
>NA|NA|TRBV5-1|TRBJ2-1
TGCGCCAGCAGCTTGGCCAGGGGGGCGCAACGTGAGCAGTTCTTC
CASSLARGAQREQFF
>TRBD2|few|TRBV24-1|TRBJ2-1
TGTGCCACCAGTGATTCCGGGACTAGGACATATGAGCAGTTCTTC
CATSDSGTRTYEQFF
>TRBD2|few|TRBV12-3/TRBV12-4|TRBJ2-7
TGTGCCAGCAGTCGCACTAGCGGGACGAACGAGCAGTACTTC
CASSRTSGTNEQYF
>TRBD1|NA|TRBV2|TRBJ2-5
TGTGCCAGCAGTGAGGATAGATGGGACAGGGGGCGAGCAGAGACCCAGTACTTC
CASSEDRWDRGRAETQYF
>NA|NA|TRBV5-1|TRBJ2-1
TGCGCCAGCAGCTTGGTTATATCGGGCGGGGACAATGAGCAGTTCTTC
CASSLVISGGDNEQFF
>NA|few|TRBV20-1|TRBJ2-7
TGCAGTGCTAGGAAAGCGGACTCCTACGAGCAGTACTTC
CSARKADSYEQYF
>TRBD2|NA|TRBV3-1|TRBJ2-1
TGTGCCAGCAGCCAAGTAGGACCCAGCGGGGGAATCAATGAGCAGTTCTTC
CASSQVGPSGGINEQFF
>NA|NA|TRBV20-1|TRBJ2-1
TGCAGTGCTAGAGTTCAGCTGAATGAGCAGTTCTTC
CSARVQLNEQFF
>TRBD1|NA|TRBV5-1|TRBJ2-1
TGCGCCAGCAGCTCGGGACAGGGGGGAAATGAGCAGTTCTTC
CASSSGQGGNEQFF
>TRBD2|NA|TRBV20-1|TRBJ2-5
TGCAGTAGGGCTAGCGGGGAAGAGACCCAGTACTTC
CSRASGEETQYF
>NA|NA|TRBV6-1|TRBJ1-2
TGTGCCAGCACGAGGGATTTTGGTGGCTACACCTTC
CASTRDFGGYTF
>NA|many|TRBV4-3|TRBJ2-7
TGCGCCAGCAGCCAAGATTTACCCTACGAGCAGTACTTC
CASSQDLPYEQYF
>NA|few|TRBV5-5|TRBJ2-5
TGTGCCAGCAGCTTGTGGGGGGACCAAGAGACCCAGTACTTC
CASSLWGDQETQYF
>TRBD2|NA|TRBV7-8|TRBJ2-3
TGTGCCAGCAGCTTACCCACCCCTCTGGCGGGGGGATTAGAGGATACGCAGTATTTT
CASSLPTPLAGGLEDTQYF
>TRBD2|NA|TRBV20-1|TRBJ2-1
TGCAGTGCTAGGACTAGCGGGAGTACCTCCTACAATGAGCAGTTCTTC
CSARTSGSTSYNEQFF
>NA|many|TRBV4-3|TRBJ2-1
TGCGCCAGCAGCCAACGGTCTAGCTACAATGAGCAGTTCTTC
CASSQRSSYNEQFF
>TRBD2|many|TRBV6-1|TRBJ2-1
TGTGCCAGCAGCCGACTAGCGGGGGCCGCTAGCTCCTACAATGAGCAGTTCTTC
CASSRLAGAASSYNEQFF
>NA|NA|TRBV12-3/TRBV12-4|TRBJ1-4
TGTGCCAGCAGTTCGGGGGGAGAAAAACTGTTTTTT
CASSSGGEKLFF
>NA|NA|TRBV7-2|TRBJ1-2
TGTGCCAGCAGCTTAGTAGGGCAACATGGCTACACCTTC
CASSLVGQHGYTF